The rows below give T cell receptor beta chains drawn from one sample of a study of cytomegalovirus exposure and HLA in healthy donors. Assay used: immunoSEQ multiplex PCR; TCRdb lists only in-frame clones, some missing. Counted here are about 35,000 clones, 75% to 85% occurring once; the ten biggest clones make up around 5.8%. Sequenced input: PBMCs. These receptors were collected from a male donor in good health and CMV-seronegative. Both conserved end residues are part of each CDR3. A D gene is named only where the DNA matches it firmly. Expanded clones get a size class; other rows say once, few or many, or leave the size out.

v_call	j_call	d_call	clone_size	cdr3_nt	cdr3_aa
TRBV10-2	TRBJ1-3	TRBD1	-	TGCGCCAGCAGCGAAGGGACAGGGTCTGGAAACACCATATATTTT	CASSEGTGSGNTIYF
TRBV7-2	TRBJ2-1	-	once	TGTGCCAGCAGCTTAGCGGGGAGGTACAATGAGCAGTTCTTC	CASSLAGRYNEQFF
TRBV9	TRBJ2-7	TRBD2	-	TGTGCCAGCGGGGGGGAGGGTTACGAGCAGTACTTC	CASGGEGYEQYF
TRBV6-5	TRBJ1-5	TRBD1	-	TGTGCCAGCAGTTTACGGACAGGGGCTCAGCCCCAGCATTTT	CASSLRTGAQPQHF
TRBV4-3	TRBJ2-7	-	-	TGCGCCAGCAGCCAAGTTTTCGGGAGACTTACTTACGAGCAGTACTTC	CASSQVFGRLTYEQYF
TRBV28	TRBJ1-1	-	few	TGTGCCAGCAGTCCCTATAACACTGAAGCTTTCTTT	CASSPYNTEAFF
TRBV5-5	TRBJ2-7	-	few	TGTGCCAGCAGCGGACTCCAAAGCTCCTACGAGCAGTACTTC	CASSGLQSSYEQYF
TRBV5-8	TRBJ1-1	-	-	TGTGCCAGCAGCTTGGAGGGGGACACGAACACTGAAGCTTTCTTT	CASSLEGDTNTEAFF
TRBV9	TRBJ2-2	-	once	TGTGCCAGCAGCAGCGGTTCAGGACAGGAGGGGACCGGGGAGCTGTTTTTT	CASSSGSGQEGTGELFF
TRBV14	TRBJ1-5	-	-	TGTGCCAGCAGCCAAGGCAGGGATCAGCCCCAGCATTTT	CASSQGRDQPQHF
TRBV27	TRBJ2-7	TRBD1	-	TGTGCCAGCAGTTTATCCCCCGGGACAGGGGTCGAGCAGTACTTC	CASSLSPGTGVEQYF
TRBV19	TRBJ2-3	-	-	TGTGCCAGTAGTACGGACTTCCCTAGCACAGATACGCAGTATTTT	CASSTDFPSTDTQYF
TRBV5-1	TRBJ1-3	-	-	TGCGCCAGCACCCTGGACAGTTACTCTGGAAACACCATATATTTT	CASTLDSYSGNTIYF
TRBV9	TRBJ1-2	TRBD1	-	TGTGCCAGCAGCGGGACCCGCATTTCGACAGGGGGCCTTCTAGACTATGGCTACACCTTC	CASSGTRISTGGLLDYGYTF
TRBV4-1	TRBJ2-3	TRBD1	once	TGCGCCAGCAGCCCCGGAAGACAGGGAATCGTAGATACGCAGTATTTT	CASSPGRQGIVDTQYF
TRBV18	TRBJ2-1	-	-	TGTGCCAGCTCACGGGTAGGCGGTGAGCAGTTCTTC	CASSRVGGEQFF
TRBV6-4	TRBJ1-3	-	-	TGTGCCAGCAGATTAACAGGGAGCTCTGGAAACACCATATATTTT	CASRLTGSSGNTIYF
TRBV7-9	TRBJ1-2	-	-	TGTGCCAGCAGCTGGGGGGAGACAAGGCCCTATGGCTACACCTTC	CASSWGETRPYGYTF
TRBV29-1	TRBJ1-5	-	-	TGCAGCGTTGTTTTTGGGGGGGGCTTGAATCAGCCCCAGCATTTT	CSVVFGGGLNQPQHF
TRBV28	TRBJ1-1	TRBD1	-	TGTGCCAGCAGAACCGGGACAGACGAAGCTTTCTTT	CASRTGTDEAFF
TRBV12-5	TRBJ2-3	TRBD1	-	TGTGCTAGTGCCCCCAGGGACAGTTTCACAGATACGCAGTATTTT	CASAPRDSFTDTQYF
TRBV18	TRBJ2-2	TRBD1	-	TGTGCCAGCTCACCAGGGACAGGGACCGGGGAGCTGTTTTTT	CASSPGTGTGELFF
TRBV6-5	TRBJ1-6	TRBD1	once	TGTGCCAGCCTAAGCCCAGGGGGTAATTCACCCCTCCACTTT	CASLSPGGNSPLHF
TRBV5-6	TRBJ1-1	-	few	TGTGCCAGCGCCCGCGGGAAAAGGTCTGAAGCTTTCTTT	CASARGKRSEAFF
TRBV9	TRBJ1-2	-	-	TGTGCCAGCAGCCCGACGGGGGAGTTCGGCTACACCTTC	CASSPTGEFGYTF
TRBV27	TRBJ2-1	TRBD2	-	TGTGCCAGCAGTGGGGCTAGCGGGGTCTCCTACAATGAGCAGTTCTTC	CASSGASGVSYNEQFF
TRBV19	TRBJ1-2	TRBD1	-	TGTGCCAGTAGCCCCGCGACAGGGTATGGCTACACCTTC	CASSPATGYGYTF